The 26 T cell receptor beta chains in this list originate from one sample, sequenced in a study of T cell repertoires in cytomegalovirus infection. TCRdb processed the reads anew with MiXCR; each CDR3 protein has one entry. Among around 550,000 distinct CDR3 sequences listed, around 27% were seen once. Material: PBMCs. Receptor source: a human donor in good health (CMV status not recorded). Some clones in this sample may be carry-over from other donors' samples.

This chain links TRBV5-1 with TRBJ2-2; D gene unclear. Germline V lookup: CDR1 SGHRS, CDR2 YFSETQ. Trimming removed 3 bases at V and 5 bases at J, with 14 bases between. The CDR3 covers 15 residues. The CDR3 bases are TGCGCCAGCAGCTCCGGCCAGATTGGGACCGGGGAGCTGTTTTTT. Translated, it gives CASSSGQIGTGELFF.

This clonotype was seen many times. The rearrangement links TRBV11-3 to TRBJ1-2, with 12 bases fitting TRBD1. The CDR3 sequence is 15 residues long. CDR1 is SGHNT and CDR2 is YENEEA in the germline V gene. Losses at the gene ends were 4 bases for V and 7 bases for J; bases not matched to a gene: 7. The CDR3 sequence is CASSSGTGGGGGYTF. CDR3 nucleotide sequence: TGTGCCAGCAGCTCGGGGACAGGGGGCGGAGGTGGCTACACCTTC.

The chain is built from TRBV19 and TRBJ2-7; 10 bases fit TRBD1. From germline, CDR1 is LNHDA and CDR2 SQIVND (reference sequence). Trimming removed 5 bases from V and 4 bases from J; junction bases left unmatched: 11. The CDR3 loop spans 16 amino acids. This chain's CDR3 is CASSPTGGLTFYEQYF. The CDR3 coding sequence is TGTGCCAGTAGTCCGACAGGGGGCCTTACGTTTTACGAGCAGTACTTC. Combining the CDR3 with reference TRBV19 and TRBJ2-7 gives the whole variable domain DGGITQSPKYLFRKEGQNVTLSCEQNLNHDAMYWYRQDPGQGLRLIYYSQIVNDFQKGDIAEGYSVSREKKESFPLTVTSAQKNPTAFYLCASSPTGGLTFYEQYFGPGTRLTVT.

This clonotype showed up just once. The chain links TRBV5-4 to TRBJ2-1; D is perhaps TRBD2 (5 bases). V shed 4 bases and J shed 5 bases, with 16 bases lying between them. Germline assignment: CDR1 SGHNT and CDR2 YYREEE (reference sequence). The CDR3 has 15 residues. Here the CDR3 reads CASSDPTASHNEQFF. The CDR3, as DNA: TGTGCCAGCAGCGATCCCACGGCTAGCCACAATGAGCAGTTCTTC. Full variable domain (outside the CDR3, taken from reference TRBV5-4 and TRBJ2-1): ETGVTQSPTHLIKTRGQQVTLRCSSQSGHNTVSWYQQALGQGPQFIFQYYREEENGRGNFPPRFSGLQFPNYSSELNVNALELDDSALYLCASSDPTASHNEQFFGPGTRLTVL.

V is TRBV4-1 and J is TRBJ2-1; maybe TRBD2 (6 bases). The V gene lost 0 bases and the J gene lost 10 bases, with 16 bases spanning the gap. This CDR3 comprises 15 residues. From germline, CDR1 is MGHRA and CDR2 YSYEKL. The DNA for the CDR3 is TGCGCCAGCAGCCAAGAGGGGCCCGGACGGGAGGAGCAGTTCTTC. As protein: CASSQEGPGREEQFF.

This rearrangement joins TRBV11-3 to TRBJ2-1; TRBD2 matches 7 bases. CDR3 length: 16 residues. The germline gives CDR1 SGHNT, CDR2 YENEEA. Unmatched junction bases numbered 7, after V lost 1 base and J lost 4 bases. CDR3: CASSLAGTNPYNEQFF. The CDR3 nucleotides are TGTGCCAGCAGCTTAGCCGGGACTAACCCATACAATGAGCAGTTCTTC.

V gene TRBV19 combines with J gene TRBJ2-4, with 9 bases identical to TRBD1. The germline V gene encodes CDR1 LNHDA and CDR2 SQIVND (reference sequence). CDR3 length: 14 amino acids. J gave up 4 bases and V 6 bases, and 4 bases lay outside the gene matches. The CDR3 here is CASSPGTGKNIQYF. CDR3 DNA: TGTGCCAGTAGCCCCGGGACAGGGAAAAACATTCAGTACTTC. Full variable domain (missing parts from reference TRBV19 and TRBJ2-4): DGGITQSPKYLFRKEGQNVTLSCEQNLNHDAMYWYRQDPGQGLRLIYYSQIVNDFQKGDIAEGYSVSREKKESFPLTVTSAQKNPTAFYLCASSPGTGKNIQYFGAGTRLSVL.

This clonotype was seen more than once but under ten times. This chain joins TRBV20-1 and TRBJ2-7, with TRBD1 identical over 8 bases. Germline loops: CDR1 DFQATT, CDR2 SNEGSKA (reference sequence). There are 13 residues in the CDR3. Trimming removed 4 bases from V and 3 bases from J; junction bases left unmatched: 5. In DNA form, the CDR3 reads TGCAGTGCTACGACAGGGGAGGTCTACGAGCAGTACTTC. It encodes CSATTGEVYEQYF.

In nucleotides, the CDR3 is TGCAGCGGCCAAGGCCCCCGAGGGAGCACTGAAGCTTTCTTT. Protein product: CSGQGPRGSTEAFF. V is TRBV29-1 and J is TRBJ1-1, with D unclear. Germline V gene lookup returns CDR1 SQVTM and CDR2 ANQGSEA. V was pared by 7 bases and J by 4 bases, with 19 bases between. The CDR3 extends over 14 amino acids.

V is TRBV20-1 and J is TRBJ2-7; the D gene is possibly TRBD1 (6 bases). With 3 bases removed from V and 0 bases from J, the gap between germline ends came to 15 bases. CDR3 length: 15 residues. Germline V gene data show CDR1 as DFQATT and CDR2 as SNEGSKA (reference sequence). DNA of the CDR3: TGCAGTGCTAGGGACCCGGGACAAAGCTCCTACGAGCAGTACTTC. Protein product: CSARDPGQSSYEQYF.

This clonotype was counted a few times. V is TRBV7-3 and J is TRBJ2-1, with 10 bases that match TRBD2. This CDR3 has 14 amino acids. The trim removed 6 bases at V and 10 bases at J, leaving 9 bases unmatched. Germline V lookup: CDR1 SGHTA, CDR2 FQGTGA. The CDR3: CASRAGTSVGEQFF. In DNA form, the CDR3 reads TGTGCCAGCAGGGCCGGGACTAGCGTAGGGGAGCAGTTCTTC.

There are a few counts of this clonotype. The chain recombines TRBV11-2 with TRBJ2-1, with 9 bases fitting TRBD1. Germline lookup yields CDR1 SGHAT and CDR2 FQNNGV. The V and J ends lost 11 bases and 6 bases, in that order; junction bases with no gene match: 14. The CDR3 runs 15 residues. The CDR3: CAQPWGTGSSNEQFF. The CDR3 DNA follows: TGTGCCCAGCCCTGGGGGACAGGGAGTAGCAATGAGCAGTTCTTC. Together with reference TRBV11-2 and TRBJ2-1, the CDR3 gives the full variable domain: EAGVAQSPRYKIIEKRQSVAFWCNPISGHATLYWYQQILGQGPKLLIQFQNNGVVDDSQLPKDRFSAERLKGVDSTLKIQPAKLEDSAVYLCAQPWGTGSSNEQFFGPGTRLTVL.

This clonotype was counted only a few times. This chain uses TRBV7-2 with TRBJ1-4; tentatively, D is TRBD1 (5 bases). CDR1 and CDR2 from the germline V gene are SGHTA and FQGNSA. V was trimmed by 3 bases and J by 5 bases, leaving 16 bases between them. The CDR3 contains 16 residues. CDR3 in amino acids: CASSFAQDTINEKLFF. CDR3 nucleotides: TGTGCCAGCAGCTTCGCACAGGATACAATCAATGAAAAACTGTTTTTT.

J is TRBJ2-3 and V is TRBV11-2; TRBD2 aligns across 14 bases. With V trimmed by 5 bases and J by 3 bases, 7 bases remained unmatched. Germline CDR1 is SGHAT and CDR2 is FQNNGV. This CDR3 has 17 amino acids. CDR3: CASSPVRLAGGTDTQYF. CDR3 nucleotides: TGTGCCAGCAGCCCAGTACGACTAGCGGGAGGGACAGATACGCAGTATTTT.

This clonotype was seen more than once but under ten times. This rearrangement joins TRBV12-3 or TRBV12-4 to TRBJ2-1; 11 bases line up with TRBD2. This CDR3 is built from 14 residues. V shed 5 bases, J shed 8 bases, and the junction held 5 bases outside the gene matches. CDR3 coding DNA: TGTGCCAGCAGTACCCCGGGACTAGCGGATGAGCAGTTCTTC. It specifies CASSTPGLADEQFF.

This clonotype was seen a handful of times. The V and J genes are TRBV12-3 or TRBV12-4 and TRBJ2-1; the match to TRBD2 covers 13 bases. This CDR3 region has 16 residues. The trim removed 6 bases at V and 3 bases at J, leaving 5 bases unmatched. The CDR3 spells CASRAGTSGIYNEQFF. The CDR3 DNA is TGTGCCAGCAGGGCCGGGACTAGCGGGATCTACAATGAGCAGTTCTTC.

The V call is TRBV11-2, the J call TRBJ2-3, with a possible D match to TRBD1 (6 bases). CDR1 and CDR2 (germline): SGHAT, FQNNGV. This CDR3 has 15 residues. The V end lost 5 bases, the J end lost 0 bases, and 12 bases lay between the germline ends. CDR3 sequence reads: CASSKQGTSTDTQYF. In DNA, the CDR3 is TGTGCCAGCAGCAAACAGGGAACTAGCACAGATACGCAGTATTTT.

This clonotype was detected ten times or more. The chain uses TRBV7-2 and TRBJ2-3; D not resolved. CDR3 length: 15 amino acids. Germline CDR1 is SGHTA and CDR2 is FQGNSA. V was clipped by 3 bases and J by 0 bases, with 10 bases between them. This chain's CDR3 is CASSLSRTSTDTQYF. The CDR3 region has the DNA TGTGCCAGCAGCTTGAGCAGGACGAGCACAGATACGCAGTATTTT.

The chain links TRBV2 to TRBJ1-2; D possibly corresponds to TRBD1 (6 bases). Germline assignment: CDR1 SNHLY and CDR2 FYNNEI. Trimming removed 3 bases from V and 7 bases from J, with 15 bases in between. This CDR3 has 14 residues. The CDR3 here is CASSDQGRLGGYTF. The CDR3 DNA is TGTGCCAGCAGTGACCAGGGGCGCCTGGGTGGCTACACCTTC.

CDR3 sequence: CASSDGADEQFF. CDR3 bases: TGTGCCAGCAGCGATGGGGCGGATGAGCAGTTCTTC. The rearrangement links TRBV9 to TRBJ2-1; D may be TRBD1 (5 bases). This CDR3 spans 12 amino acids. Deletions cut 3 bases from V and 8 bases from J, with 9 bases between. From germline, CDR1 is SGDLS and CDR2 YYNGEE.

This clonotype was counted a few times. V and J are TRBV12-3 or TRBV12-4 and TRBJ2-7; a possible D gene is TRBD2 (5 bases). Trimming left V 3 bases short and J 6 bases short, with 12 bases between. The CDR3 is made up of 13 amino acids. CDR3 in amino acids: CASSFRDFGEQYF. The CDR3 coding sequence is TGTGCCAGCAGTTTCCGGGATTTCGGCGAGCAGTACTTC.

This clonotype occurred a few times. V is TRBV20-1 and J is TRBJ2-2; D is perhaps TRBD1 (6 bases). Germline V CDR1 and CDR2: DFQATT, SNEGSKA (reference sequence). The V end was cut by 2 bases, the J end by 6 bases, with 10 bases between. The CDR3 is 13 residues long. CDR3 coding DNA: TGCAGTGCTAGACCACAGGGTTCCGGGGAGCTGTTTTTT. Its translation is CSARPQGSGELFF.

V is TRBV7-9 and J is TRBJ2-3; TRBD2 might be the D (5 bases). Germline V CDR1 and CDR2: SEHNR, FQNEAQ (reference sequence). V shed 5 bases and J shed 10 bases, with 19 bases lying between them. The CDR3 has 14 residues. The CDR3 region has the DNA TGTGCCAGCAGCCTGTTAGCGTTTCCTGCTCCGCAGTATTTT. Translating gives CASSLLAFPAPQYF.

The rearrangement joins TRBV24-1 to TRBJ2-3; weak D call: TRBD1 (6 bases). CDR1 is KGHDR and CDR2 is SFDVKD in the germline V gene. CDR3 length equals 17 residues. V dropped 5 bases and J dropped 2 bases, with 19 bases sitting between them. CDR3 region: CATSAHPGQSDTDTQYF. CDR3 DNA: TGTGCCACCAGTGCTCACCCGGGACAAAGCGACACAGATACGCAGTATTTT.

This clonotype showed up just a few times. The gene calls are TRBV4-1 and TRBJ2-3; 10 bases map to TRBD2. The CDR3 is 18 amino acids. V lost 0 bases, J lost 4 bases, and 10 bases stayed unmatched. Germline V gives CDR1 MGHRA, CDR2 YSYEKL. The DNA of the CDR3 is TGCGCCAGCAGCCAAGAACTAGCGGGAACAGATTACGCAGATACGCAGTATTTT. Translation gives CASSQELAGTDYADTQYF.

The chain links TRBV4-1 to TRBJ1-2, with D maybe TRBD1 (6 bases). Germline V gene data show CDR1 as MGHRA and CDR2 as YSYEKL. This CDR3 spans 15 amino acids. The V end lost 3 bases, the J end lost 5 bases, and 16 bases lay between the germline ends. In DNA, the CDR3 is TGCGCCAGCAGCCACCCGGTGGGGGGCAGGTATGGCTACACCTTC. Its translation: CASSHPVGGRYGYTF.